A single sample gave rise to the 28 T cell receptor beta chains below, sequenced in a study of cytomegalovirus exposure and HLA in healthy donors (dated 2017 in TCRdb). Library prep was done by the immunoSEQ multiplex PCR assay. For the multiplex PCR, a mixture combining 60 forward primers for TCR Vbeta segments and 13 reverse primers for TCR Jbeta segments was used. TCRdb holds this immuneACCESS table with in-frame rearrangements only. Some clones are missing; in checked studies, unresolved V genes explain under half, and the rest has no known cause. The sample contains more than 150,000 clones, over 75% of them found a single time. Jointly, the top ten make up about 1.9% of the sample. Sequencing input: PBMCs. The receptors were gathered from a woman aged 30 to 39 in good health and CMV-seronegative.

The V call is TRBV27, the J call TRBJ1-2, with TRBD1 matching over 7 bases. Losses at the gene ends were 2 bases for V and 1 base for J; bases not matched to a gene: 4. Germline V CDR1 and CDR2: MNHEY, SMNVEV (reference sequence). The CDR3 sequence is 15 residues long. CDR3 DNA: TGTGCCAGCAGTTTAATCGGGACAGATAACTATGGCTACACCTTC. Its translation is CASSLIGTDNYGYTF.

The CDR3: CASSPHGPAGTEQYF. CDR3 nucleotide sequence: TGTGCCAGCAGCCCCCACGGTCCGGCGGGTACCGAGCAGTACTTC. The J gene is TRBJ2-7, the V gene TRBV9, with a weak D call TRBD2 (5 bases). V lost 4 bases and J lost 6, with 20 bases in between. CDR3 length equals 15 residues. The V gene's germline CDR1 is SGDLS and CDR2 YYNGEE.

The V and J genes are TRBV12-5 and TRBJ2-3; D remains unclear. The germline V and J ends were trimmed by 0 bases and 1 base, with 5 bases remaining between them. The CDR3 contains 14 residues. CDR1 and CDR2 from the germline V gene are LGHNT and FRNRAP. The CDR3 reads CASGLVAGTDTQYF. For the CDR3, the DNA is TGTGCTAGTGGTTTGGTAGCCGGCACAGATACGCAGTATTTT.

This clone was observed a few times. Written as DNA, the CDR3 is TGTGCCAGCCGTCCAGGACGGGGAAACACCGGGGAGCTGTTTTTT. Amino acids: CASRPGRGNTGELFF. The chain joins TRBV7-9 to TRBJ2-2; a weak D match, TRBD2 (5 bases). The ends were cut back, 8 bases at V and 2 bases at J, with 15 bases in the middle. The germline V gene has CDR1 SEHNR and CDR2 FQNEAQ (reference sequence). The CDR3 has 15 amino acids. The variable domain in full, completed from reference TRBV7-9 and TRBJ2-2, reads DTGVSQNPRHKITKRGQNVTFRCDPISEHNRLYWYRQTLGQGPEFLTYFQNEAQLEKSRLLSDRFSAERPKGSFSTLEIQRTEQGDSAMYLCASRPGRGNTGELFFGEGSRLTVL.

Here the CDR3 DNA reads TGCGCCAGCAGCCCGGACGGGAAAACAGAAAACACCATATATTTT. Amino acid sequence: CASSPDGKTENTIYF. The chain links TRBV5-1 to TRBJ1-3; D is unclear. The CDR3 is 15 amino acids. Trimming removed 4 bases at V and 6 bases at J, with 17 bases between. Germline lookup yields CDR1 SGHRS and CDR2 YFSETQ.

The chain couples TRBV19 to TRBJ2-5; 13 nucleotides agree with TRBD2. Per the germline V gene, CDR1 is LNHDA and CDR2 is SQIVND (reference sequence). Trimming cost V 3 bases and J 3 bases; bases outside gene matches: 7. This CDR3 region has 17 residues. The CDR3: CASSIHQTSGGEETQYF. The CDR3 nucleotides are TGTGCCAGTAGTATCCATCAAACTAGCGGGGGGGAAGAGACCCAGTACTTC.

In DNA form, the CDR3 reads TGTGCCAGCTCACAATTACAGGGCCCCTCAGGCTATGGCTACACCTTC. Protein product: CASSQLQGPSGYGYTF. The rearrangement links TRBV18 to TRBJ1-2, with D maybe TRBD1 (6 bases). The CDR3 loop spans 16 amino acids. The V gene lost 4 bases and the J gene lost 4 bases, with 19 bases spanning the gap. The germline CDR1 and CDR2 sequences are KGHSH and LQKENI.

The J gene is TRBJ2-3, the V gene TRBV29-1; D unclear. The germline V gene has CDR1 SQVTM and CDR2 ANQGSEA. The CDR3 length is 10 residues. V was clipped by 6 bases and J by 2 bases, with 3 bases between them. DNA of the CDR3: TGCAGCGTCAACACAGATACGCAGTATTTT. As protein: CSVNTDTQYF.

The rearrangement joins TRBV10-2 to TRBJ2-5; 8 bases align to TRBD2. The V gene's germline CDR1 is WSHSY and CDR2 SAAADI. After removal of 6 bases from V and 4 bases from J, the junction contained 4 bases not matched to a gene. The length of the CDR3 is 13 residues. The CDR3 protein is CASSTSGRETQYF. The CDR3 coding sequence is TGCGCCAGCAGCACTAGCGGCAGAGAGACCCAGTACTTC.

This clone has a handful of counts. The chain combines TRBV18 with TRBJ2-1; 8 bases line up with TRBD2. Germline V gene sequence: CDR1 KGHSH, CDR2 LQKENI. V lost 2 bases to trimming and J lost 2 bases; unmatched junction nucleotides: 11. The CDR3 has 18 residues. Here the CDR3 reads CASSPTLHSGVPYNEQFF. The CDR3 coding sequence is TGTGCCAGCTCACCAACGTTGCATAGCGGGGTCCCCTACAATGAGCAGTTCTTC.

The chain recombines TRBV18 with TRBJ2-3, with D perhaps matching TRBD2 (5 bases). The V gene lost 3 bases and the J gene lost 8 bases, with 24 bases spanning the gap. Germline-derived CDR1 and CDR2 are KGHSH and LQKENI. The CDR3 covers 17 residues. In nucleotides, the CDR3 is TGTGCCAGCTCACCTAATCCTCGGACGGGATCGTTTGGTACGCAGTATTTT. The encoded protein is CASSPNPRTGSFGTQYF.

This clone was seen more than once but under ten times. This sequence joins TRBV6-6 and TRBJ1-1, with a weak D call TRBD1 (6 bases). Trimming removed 8 bases at V and 0 bases at J, with 13 bases between. Germline CDR1 is MNHNY and CDR2 is SVGAGI (reference sequence). The CDR3 extends over 14 amino acids. The CDR3: CASGQQGLNTEAFF. As DNA, the CDR3 is TGTGCCAGCGGGCAGCAGGGGTTGAACACTGAAGCTTTCTTT.

This chain's CDR3 is CASSQGTGRGSPLHF. Written as DNA, the CDR3 is TGTGCCAGTAGCCAAGGGACAGGGAGAGGGTCACCCCTCCACTTT. The V call is TRBV19, the J call TRBJ1-6; 9 nucleotides match TRBD1. Germline assignment: CDR1 LNHDA and CDR2 SQIVND (reference sequence). V trimming: 6 bases; J trimming: 10 bases; junction bases outside the gene matches: 10. This CDR3 contains 15 residues.

Comment on this clone: The junction departs from germline at one end; a sequencing error may be responsible. The chain is built from TRBV7-2 and TRBJ2-3, with 12 bases identical to TRBD2. CDR3 length: 18 residues. Germline V gene sequence: CDR1 SGHTA, CDR2 FQGNSA. The CDR3 coding sequence is TGTGCCAGCAGCCCCGCCTCACTAGCGGGGGGTATCACATATACGCAGTATTTT. Protein: CASSPASLAGGITYTQYF.

This clone has only a few counts. The chain carries TRBV6-5 and TRBJ2-1, with D perhaps TRBD2 (5 bases). The CDR3 sequence is 13 residues long. Germline assignment: CDR1 MNHEY and CDR2 SVGAGI. V was pared by 5 bases and J by 9 bases, with 14 bases between. The CDR3 loop is CASSNGISGEQFF. DNA of the CDR3: TGTGCCAGCAGTAACGGGATATCGGGTGAGCAGTTCTTC.

The rearrangement joins TRBV10-3 to TRBJ1-5; no clear D. Per germline, CDR1 ENHRY and CDR2 SYGVKD. The CDR3 consists of 16 residues. V was clipped by 6 bases and J by 2 bases, with 17 bases between them. In DNA, the CDR3 is TGTGCCATCAGGGAGGACGGCATTGAGGGCAATCAGCCCCAGCATTTT. Translation gives CAIREDGIEGNQPQHF.

The chain combines TRBV18 with TRBJ1-2, with TRBD1 identical over 9 bases. V gave up 1 base and J gave up 6 bases; unmatched junction bases: 6. This CDR3 spans 15 amino acids. Germline lookup yields CDR1 KGHSH and CDR2 LQKENI. CDR3 in amino acids: CASSPLPGQGNGYTF. Written as DNA, the CDR3 is TGTGCCAGCTCACCACTGCCGGGACAGGGAAATGGCTACACCTTC.

This clone was seen a single time. CDR3 residues: CAISGKQGLLAYGYTF. The DNA of the CDR3 is TGTGCCATCAGTGGAAAACAGGGCCTGTTAGCCTATGGCTACACCTTC. This chain connects TRBV10-3 to TRBJ1-2, with D maybe TRBD1 (6 bases). This CDR3 contains 16 residues. With 4 bases removed from V and 4 bases from J, the gap between germline ends came to 19 bases. Germline assignment: CDR1 ENHRY and CDR2 SYGVKD.

This rearrangement joins TRBV2 to TRBJ1-2; TRBD1 aligns across 11 bases. This CDR3 comprises 14 residues. Germline V gene lookup returns CDR1 SNHLY and CDR2 FYNNEI. Losses at the gene ends were 7 bases for V and 4 bases for J; bases not matched to a gene: 5. CDR3: CASTPGQGGYGYTF. CDR3 in DNA: TGTGCCAGCACCCCGGGACAGGGGGGCTATGGCTACACCTTC.

The rearrangement joins TRBV5-5 to TRBJ1-1; D perhaps matches TRBD1 (5 bases). Germline V CDR1 and CDR2: SGHKS, YYEKEE (reference sequence). The CDR3 length is 15 residues. V lost 3 bases and J lost 3, with 15 bases in between. This chain's CDR3 is CASSSDGRAYTEAFF. For the CDR3, the DNA is TGTGCCAGCAGCTCCGATGGCAGGGCTTACACTGAAGCTTTCTTT.

V gene TRBV19 combines with J gene TRBJ2-6; D possibly corresponds to TRBD1 (6 bases). Trimming pared 2 bases from V and 0 bases from J, leaving 14 bases between. This CDR3 contains 18 residues. In germline, CDR1 is LNHDA, CDR2 SQIVND (reference sequence). The CDR3 loop reads CASSIPAGAGSGANVLTF. The CDR3 nucleotides are TGTGCCAGTAGTATACCTGCAGGGGCCGGCTCTGGGGCCAACGTCCTGACTTTC.

This clone has just one count. CDR3 region: CASSLSWAPSGFTDTQYF. CDR3 nucleotides: TGCGCCAGCAGCCTCTCCTGGGCACCTAGCGGGTTTACAGATACGCAGTATTTT. The V and J genes are TRBV4-1 and TRBJ2-3; 8 bases map to TRBD2. This CDR3 has 18 amino acids. Germline CDR1 MGHRA, CDR2 YSYEKL. The V and J ends lost 4 bases and 3 bases, in that order; junction bases with no gene match: 15.

CDR3 DNA: TGTGCCAGCAGCCCAGGGGGCACTGGAAACACCATATATTTT. Residues: CASSPGGTGNTIYF. The chain employs TRBV28 and TRBJ1-3; 8 bases are a match to TRBD1. V was clipped by 6 bases and J by 2 bases; unmatched bases: 3. This CDR3 is built from 14 residues. Germline V gives CDR1 MDHEN, CDR2 SYDVKM. Complete variable domain (other parts from reference TRBV28 and TRBJ1-3): DVKVTQSSRYLVKRTGEKVFLECVQDMDHENMFWYRQDPGLGLRLIYFSYDVKMKEKGDIPEGYSVSREKKERFSLILESASTNQTSMYLCASSPGGTGNTIYFGEGSWLTVV.

This chain joins TRBV11-2 and TRBJ1-1, with D perhaps matching TRBD1 (6 bases). CDR3 length equals 12 residues. Per germline, CDR1 SGHAT and CDR2 FQNNGV. Trimming took 7 bases from V and 6 from J, leaving 12 bases between them. The CDR3 coding sequence is TGTGCCAGCACCAAAGGGGGGGCTGAAGCTTTCTTT. Protein sequence: CASTKGGAEAFF. Based on the CDR3 plus reference TRBV11-2 and TRBJ1-1, the full variable domain is EAGVAQSPRYKIIEKRQSVAFWCNPISGHATLYWYQQILGQGPKLLIQFQNNGVVDDSQLPKDRFSAERLKGVDSTLKIQPAKLEDSAVYLCASTKGGAEAFFGQGTRLTVV.

The chain couples TRBV5-1 to TRBJ2-3; tentatively, D is TRBD1 (6 bases). V lost 4 bases and J 2 bases, leaving 17 bases between the germline ends. This CDR3 is 16 amino acids long. The germline gives CDR1 SGHRS, CDR2 YFSETQ. The chain's CDR3 is CASSAGQLLTTDTQYF. In DNA form, the CDR3 reads TGCGCCAGCAGCGCCGGACAGCTGCTGACCACAGATACGCAGTATTTT.

This rearrangement joins TRBV21-1 to TRBJ2-7; no check of the table's D call, TRBD2, against the DNA was made. TRBV21-1 is tagged as a pseudogene. The CDR3 has 15 amino acids. The CDR3 DNA reads as TGTGCCAGCAGCAAAGATGCTAGCGACTTATACGAGCAGTACTTC. Its protein product is CASSKDASDLYEQYF.

The rearrangement joins TRBV18 to TRBJ1-4; D is perhaps TRBD1 (5 bases). Germline loops: CDR1 KGHSH, CDR2 LQKENI. Trimming pared 3 bases from V and 7 bases from J, leaving 9 bases between. The CDR3 is made up of 13 amino acids. The CDR3 spells CASSPGGTEKLFF. In DNA form, the CDR3 reads TGTGCCAGCTCACCGGGGGGAACTGAAAAACTGTTTTTT.

The chain couples TRBV11-2 to TRBJ2-3; TRBD2 might be the D (7 bases). The ends were cut back, 5 bases at V and 3 bases at J, with 15 bases in the middle. The length of the CDR3 is 15 residues. Looked up from germline, CDR1 is SGHAT and CDR2 is FQNNGV. The CDR3 here is CASSQLGGRTDTQYF. In DNA, the CDR3 is TGTGCCAGCAGCCAACTCGGGGGGCGGACAGATACGCAGTATTTT.